The 32 T cell receptor beta chains presented below share a single source sample, sequenced in a study of blood T cells in healthy people across ages (dated by TCRdb to 2015 to 2017). Library generation was performed with 5' RACE. This sample was sequenced with an Illumina HiSeq 2500. A second PCR of about 7 to 12 cycles was run with a J-beta primer mix and a sample-barcoded 5' primer. In TCRdb, the public reads were trimmed at Q25 with fastp and aligned with MiXCR, with productive beta chains retained. Each record represents a unique CDR3 protein, reported with the most common genes and DNA among its rows. Here the sample has around 1.7 million distinct CDR3 sequences; roughly 27% occur a single time. 6.5% to 8.5% of the sample comes from the top ten. Sequences were obtained from blood. These TCRs come from a woman aged 25-40 years in good health.

Concerning this clonotype: Just one base apart from a much larger clone, this may be a read error. The V and J genes are TRBV29-1 and TRBJ2-7; D uncertain. Germline-derived CDR1 and CDR2 are SQVTM and ANQGSEA. This CDR3 comprises 11 residues. Between the trimmed V and J ends, which lost 2 bases and 8 bases, there was a span of 10 bases. This CDR3 is CSVERARKQYF. Here the CDR3 DNA reads TGCAGCGTTGAAAGGGCACGGAAGCAGTACTTC.

The chain employs TRBV25-1 and TRBJ2-1; D is perhaps TRBD2 (6 bases). V lost 1 base and J lost 8, with 24 bases in between. Looked up from germline, CDR1 is MGHDK and CDR2 is SYGVNS. The CDR3 runs to 18 residues. The CDR3 DNA reads TGTGCCAGCAGTGAATCCAGTGGGGTGGCGGGATTCGATGATGAGCAGTTCTTC. It specifies CASSESSGVAGFDDEQFF.

The rearrangement uses TRBV10-2 and TRBJ1-2, with unresolved D. The CDR3 sequence is 13 residues long. Per the germline V gene, CDR1 is WSHSY and CDR2 is SAAADI. Between the trimmed V and J ends, which lost 0 bases and 10 bases, there was a span of 12 bases. The CDR3 region has the DNA TGCGCCAGCAGTGAGTCGTTACGGGATGACTACACCTTC. This gives the protein CASSESLRDDYTF.

This clonotype was observed a few times. V and J are TRBV7-2 and TRBJ1-1, with TRBD1 identical over 7 bases. CDR1 is SGHTA, CDR2 FQGNSA, per germline. Trimming at V came to 5 bases and at J to 4 bases, leaving 7 bases not matched to a gene. This CDR3 region has 14 residues. CDR3 amino acids: CASSITGVGTEAFF. CDR3 in DNA: TGTGCCAGCAGCATCACAGGGGTAGGCACTGAAGCTTTCTTT.

The J gene is TRBJ1-5, the V gene TRBV27, with TRBD1 matching 8 bases. The germline V gene encodes CDR1 MNHEY and CDR2 SMNVEV (reference sequence). The V and J ends lost 5 bases and 7 bases, in that order; junction bases with no gene match: 10. This CDR3 spans 15 amino acids. The CDR3 DNA is TGTGCCAGCAGTATCCGGACAGGGCAGGACCAGCCCCAGCATTTT. Its translation is CASSIRTGQDQPQHF.

Ten or more counts support this clonotype. The rearrangement links TRBV7-2 to TRBJ2-1; 14 bases fit TRBD2. Losses at the gene ends were 5 bases for V and 9 bases for J; bases not matched to a gene: 9. The CDR3 consists of 16 residues. From germline, CDR1 is SGHTA and CDR2 FQGNSA. The CDR3 sequence is CASSTQTSGGAIEQFF. DNA of the CDR3: TGTGCCAGCAGCACCCAGACTAGCGGGGGGGCTATTGAGCAGTTCTTC.

The V gene is TRBV20-1, the J gene TRBJ1-5; D unclear. Germline CDR1 DFQATT, CDR2 SNEGSKA (reference sequence). The CDR3 is 14 residues long. V lost 1 base and J 3 bases, leaving 10 bases between the germline ends. The CDR3 DNA sequence: TGCAGTGCTAGAGGGGCAGGCAACAATCAGCCCCAGCATTTT. Translating it yields CSARGAGNNQPQHF.

For this clonotype: A single base separates this from a much larger clone, so it may be a read error. This rearrangement joins TRBV7-8 to TRBJ2-5; 9 bases are shared with TRBD1. The closer fit of TRBJ2-1 to the DNA end suggests the J call may be wrong. The CDR3 sequence is 16 residues long. CDR1 is SGHVS and CDR2 is FQNEAQ in the germline V gene. The CDR3 DNA sequence: TGTGCCAGCAGCTTCGGGACAGGGTACGCCCAAGAGACCCAGTTCTTC. It encodes CASSFGTGYAQETQFF.

This clonotype was recorded only once. The chain couples TRBV29-1 to TRBJ1-1; no clear D gene. The V gene lost 6 bases and the J gene lost 3 bases, with 14 bases spanning the gap. CDR3 length: 13 amino acids. Germline assignment: CDR1 SQVTM and CDR2 ANQGSEA. The CDR3 DNA is TGCAGCGTAAAAGACCGTCCGGACACTGAAGCTTTCTTT. Translated: CSVKDRPDTEAFF. Filled out from reference TRBV29-1 and TRBJ1-1, the complete variable domain reads SAVISQKPSRDICQRGTSLTIQCQVDSQVTMMFWYRQQPGQSLTLIATANQGSEATYESGFVIDKFPISRPNLTFSTLTVSNMSPEDSSIYLCSVKDRPDTEAFFGQGTRLTVV.

Turning to this clonotype: A much larger clone lies a single base off, so this may be a read error. The genes are TRBV11-2 and TRBJ2-4; D is uncertain. Germline V lookup: CDR1 SGHAT, CDR2 FQNNGV. CDR3 length equals 16 residues. The CDR3 protein is CASSFSPMLAKDIQYF. The CDR3 region has the DNA TGTGCCAGCAGCTTCTCCCCGATGTTAGCCAAAGACATTCAGTACTTC.

A few counts support this clonotype. A junction end diverges from the germline sequence, so it may reflect a read error. The chain joins TRBV5-6 to TRBJ2-1, with 14 positions matching TRBD2. Germline V gene data show CDR1 as SGHDT and CDR2 as YYEEEE. The CDR3 consists of 16 residues. In DNA form, the CDR3 reads TGTGCCAGCCGCTTCCCTGGGACTAGCGGGAGTGGTGAGCAGTTCTTC. This sequence encodes CASRFPGTSGSGEQFF.

The chain has TRBV7-6 and TRBJ2-1; no definite D call. The CDR3 loop spans 15 amino acids. V lost 7 bases to trimming and J lost 0 bases, with 13 bases between them. Germline CDR1 is SGHVS and CDR2 is FNYEAQ. CDR3 in amino acids: CASNPEPSSYNEQFF. The CDR3 DNA reads as TGTGCCAGCAACCCAGAGCCTAGCTCCTACAATGAGCAGTTCTTC.

The chain uses TRBV3-1 and TRBJ1-6, with D perhaps matching TRBD1 (6 bases). Germline CDR1 LGHDT, CDR2 YNNKEL (reference sequence). The V gene lost 2 bases and the J gene lost 15 bases, with 17 bases spanning the gap. This CDR3 has 14 amino acids. The CDR3 sequence: CASSQNWDNPDLHF. CDR3 bases: TGTGCCAGCAGCCAAAACTGGGACAACCCAGACCTCCACTTT.

In its sample, this clonotype was seen a few times. Germline and junction disagree at one end, which may indicate a read error. The genes are TRBV4-1 and TRBJ2-3; D is unclear. Germline lookup yields CDR1 MGHRA and CDR2 YSYEKL. The length of the CDR3 is 16 residues. CDR3 sequence: CASSQDGNILTDTQYF. CDR3 coding DNA: TGCGCCAGCAGCCAAGATGGGAACATCCTCACAGATACCCAGTATTTT.

As for this clonotype: The junction shows a germline mismatch at one end, possibly a read error. The CDR3 region is CASSRDSTDTEYF. The DNA of the CDR3 is TGTGCCAGCAGCAGGGACAGCACAGATACGGAGTATTTT. This chain uses TRBV12-3 or TRBV12-4 with TRBJ2-3; 7 nucleotides align to TRBD1. The CDR3 has 13 residues.

V is TRBV4-1 and J is TRBJ1-1, with D perhaps TRBD1 (5 bases). The CDR3 is 15 amino acids. The V end was cut by 1 base, the J end by 4 bases, with 13 bases between. Germline CDR1 is MGHRA and CDR2 is YSYEKL. CDR3 DNA sequence: TGCGCCAGCAGCCAAGGGCAGGGACCGAGCACTGAAGCTTTCTTT. Translation: CASSQGQGPSTEAFF.

Details on this clonotype: A much larger clone differs from this one at a single base, so this may be a read error. V and J are TRBV4-1 and TRBJ2-1, with 8 bases aligning to TRBD2. Germline CDR1 reads MGHRA; CDR2 reads YSYEKL. This CDR3 has 17 residues. The CDR3 nucleotides read TGCGCCAGCAGAACGATTACAGCGGGGGCTCCCTACAATAAGCAGTTCTTC. It codes for CASRTITAGAPYNKQFF.

The J gene is TRBJ1-2, the V gene TRBV4-2; 9 bases agree with TRBD1. With 2 bases clipped from V and 3 bases from J, the junction kept 7 bases outside the gene matches. The CDR3 spans 16 residues. Germline CDR1 is LGHNA and CDR2 is YNFKEQ. The DNA of the CDR3 is TGTGCCAGCAGCCAACCGGGACAGGGTCAGGACTATGGCTACACCTTC. Protein product: CASSQPGQGQDYGYTF.

This clonotype appeared many times. This sequence joins TRBV7-6 and TRBJ2-1; D remains unclear. Germline CDR1 and CDR2: SGHVS and FNYEAQ. Trimming removed 5 bases from V and 8 bases from J, with 13 bases in between. The CDR3 sequence is 13 residues long. CDR3 nucleotide sequence: TGTGCCAGCAGCCCCTCTAGAATGGATGAGCAGTTCTTC. This encodes CASSPSRMDEQFF.

The chain links TRBV7-9 to TRBJ1-4, with a weak D call TRBD1 (5 bases). From germline, CDR1 is SEHNR and CDR2 FQNEAQ (reference sequence). Trimming pared 4 bases from V and 5 bases from J, leaving 23 bases between. The CDR3 loop spans 18 amino acids. CDR3: CASSYRLGGQVLNEKLFF. Written as DNA, the CDR3 is TGTGCCAGCAGCTACCGGCTAGGCGGACAAGTCCTCAATGAAAAACTGTTTTTT.

This clonotype has just a few counts. V usage is TRBV6-5 and J usage is TRBJ1-1; unclear D gene. Germline assignment: CDR1 MNHEY and CDR2 SVGAGI. The germline V and J ends were trimmed by 6 bases and 5 bases, with 10 bases remaining between them. This CDR3 region has 12 residues. The CDR3: CASRKLGTEAFF. CDR3 sequence (DNA): TGTGCCAGCAGGAAACTCGGGACTGAAGCTTTCTTT.

The chain uses TRBV4-1 and TRBJ1-1; 7 nucleotides line up with TRBD1. The V gene end was trimmed by 3 bases and the J gene end by 7 bases; junction bases not matched to a gene: 11. CDR1 and CDR2 from the germline V gene are MGHRA and YSYEKL. The CDR3 extends over 15 amino acids. The CDR3 protein is CASSQNPGGASEAFF. In nucleotides, the CDR3 is TGCGCCAGCAGCCAGAACCCAGGGGGGGCAAGTGAAGCTTTCTTT.

This clonotype was seen many times. The chain joins TRBV5-5 to TRBJ2-7; no clear D. V shed 2 bases and J shed 2 bases, with 11 bases lying between them. The CDR3 contains 14 residues. The germline V gene encodes CDR1 SGHKS and CDR2 YYEKEE (reference sequence). The CDR3 loop is CASSLGPLTYEQYF. The CDR3 region has the DNA TGTGCCAGCAGCTTAGGACCGTTGACCTACGAGCAGTACTTC.

Details on this clonotype: An end of the junction does not agree with germline; a read error may underlie this. The chain joins TRBV3-1 to TRBJ2-4; D is uncertain. The end of the DNA is better explained by TRBJ2-7, so the J call may be wrong. CDR1 LGHDT and CDR2 YNNKEL come from the germline V gene (reference sequence). This CDR3 contains 13 residues. The CDR3 nucleotides are TGTGCCGGCAGCCAAGAACAGACCTACGAGCAGTACTTC. As protein: CAGSQEQTYEQYF.

V gene TRBV4-1 combines with J gene TRBJ2-3; D gene uncertain. With 0 bases removed from V and 6 bases from J, the gap between germline ends came to 16 bases. The V gene's germline CDR1 is MGHRA and CDR2 YSYEKL. This CDR3 is 16 amino acids long. In nucleotides, the CDR3 is TGCGCCAGCAGCCAAGATATCGGTCATGTAAGGGATACGCAGTATTTT. It yields the protein CASSQDIGHVRDTQYF.

A few counts support this clonotype. V is TRBV7-2 and J is TRBJ2-2; the D gene is possibly TRBD1 (5 bases). CDR1 is SGHTA, CDR2 FQGNSA, per germline. The V and J ends lost 2 bases and 9 bases respectively, with 10 bases between them. The CDR3 has 13 residues. Here the CDR3 reads CASSLNRRRELFF. The CDR3 DNA reads TGTGCCAGCAGCTTAAACAGGCGGAGGGAGCTGTTTTTT.

On this clonotype itself: The junction and the germline gene differ at one end; a read error may be behind it. V gene TRBV27 combines with J gene TRBJ2-1; 15 bases fit TRBD2. This CDR3 is built from 15 residues. Germline V gene lookup returns CDR1 MNHEY and CDR2 SMNVEV (reference sequence). CDR3 coding DNA: TGTGCCGGCAGCCGGACTAGCGGGGGGGACAATGAGCAGTTCTTC. Protein product: CAGSRTSGGDNEQFF.

J is TRBJ2-1 and V is TRBV3-1, with D uncertain. Germline V gene lookup returns CDR1 LGHDT and CDR2 YNNKEL (reference sequence). This CDR3 has 17 residues. V lost 0 bases and J 4 bases, leaving 16 bases between the germline ends. DNA for the CDR3: TGTGCCAGCAGCCAAGATTTGGGCTATAGTAGTTACAATGAGCAGTTCTTC. This translates into CASSQDLGYSSYNEQFF.

The count of this clonotype is one. CDR3: CSAPTLLAGESPTNEQYF. The DNA of the CDR3 is TGCAGTGCCCCAACTCTACTAGCGGGAGAGAGCCCTACCAATGAGCAGTACTTC. The chain links TRBV20-1 to TRBJ2-4, with TRBD2 identical over 11 bases. Germline V gene data show CDR1 as DFQATT and CDR2 as SNEGSKA (reference sequence). The V segment lost 6 bases and the J segment 13 bases; nucleotides outside the gene matches: 26. The CDR3 is 18 amino acids.

In the case of this clonotype: This may be a read error, as it is one base from a much larger clone. V and J are TRBV6-5 and TRBJ1-4; tentatively, D is TRBD1 (5 bases). CDR1 and CDR2 (germline): MNHEY, SVGAGI. The CDR3 is 15 residues long. The CDR3, as DNA: TGTGCCAGCAAACCCGCGGGACTGCCTAATGAAAAACGGTTTTTT. Protein: CASKPAGLPNEKRFF.

With regard to this clonotype: Its ends do not fully match the called genes, so a read error is possible. The gene calls are TRBV2 and TRBJ2-2; D gene uncertain. Per the germline V gene, CDR1 is SNHLY and CDR2 is FYNNEI. The CDR3 has 12 residues. CDR3 coding DNA: TGTGCCAGCCTCAGGAACACCGGTGAGCTGTTTTTT. It encodes CASLRNTGELFF.

CDR3 region: CASSLMGNLQETQYF. Written as DNA, the CDR3 is TGTGCCAGCAGCTTAATGGGAAACTTACAAGAGACCCAGTACTTC. The chain has TRBV7-9 and TRBJ2-5, with unresolved D. The CDR3 extends over 15 amino acids. Germline lookup yields CDR1 SEHNR and CDR2 FQNEAQ (reference sequence). Between the trimmed V and J ends, which lost 2 bases and 2 bases, there was a span of 12 bases.